This T cell receptor beta chain was identified in a study of blood T cells in healthy people across ages. Germline assignment: CDR1 DFQATT and CDR2 SNEGSKA (reference sequence). Trimming stripped 8 bases from V and 0 bases from J, with 22 bases between. CDR3 length: 16 residues. General study points: A conclusive naive versus antigen-experienced comparison was prevented by the unsorted PBMCs. The long-lived group displayed more naive CD4+ cells, plus higher diversity, than the aged donors did.

Donors were healthy Caucasian individuals from Russia aged roughly 6 to 90. Per-sample PBMC isolation yielded at least 6.5 million cells. Primed by a sample-barcoded 5' primer and a J-beta primer mix, a second PCR proceeded for 7 to 11 cycles. Each CDR3 protein is one row after TCRdb ran MiXCR on the 5' RACE reads. The profile covers 850,000 or so distinct CDR3 sequences, with 25% to 30% appearing a single time and 17% taken by the ten largest. As to this clonotype: What it binds is not known.

The rearrangement uses TRBV20-1 and TRBJ1-2; weak D call: TRBD1 (5 bases). The clonotype originates from a woman of 80 years or more in good health. Sequencing used blood. The CDR3 loop is CSPRGESGATNYGYTF. The CDR3 nucleotides read TGCAGTCCCAGAGGGGAGTCCGGAGCCACTAACTATGGCTACACCTTC.